The present T cell receptor beta chain was sequenced within a study of CD8+ T cells in alopecia areata. Punch biopsies of lesional scalp, plus peripheral blood, were taken from alopecia areata patients. PBMCs yielded sorted CD4+ and CD8+ T cells. Germline values: CDR1 SGHRS, CDR2 YFSETQ. With 3 bases removed from V and 2 bases from J, the gap between germline ends came to 15 bases. The length of the CDR3 is 15 residues. Study-level findings and limits: Sequence data from scalp samples additionally include resident alphabeta T cells of normal skin. Lesional scalp displayed greater clonality than normal scalp, most notably in alopecia totalis/universalis.

Following extraction, RNA underwent reverse transcription to cDNA, which served as the sequencing template. Sequencing was performed with immunoSEQ multiplex PCR; in TCRdb, only in-frame clones are kept and a portion is missing. The table lists 25,000 to 40,000 clones, approximately 80% of them singletons. Concerning this clone: The antigen is undetermined.

This TCR came from a human donor with alopecia areata. The chain couples TRBV5-1 to TRBJ2-7, with TRBD1 as a possible D gene (6 bases). Sequenced: NKG2D-low CD8+ T cells sorted from blood. The CDR3 reads CASSSYQGPAYEQYF. The CDR3 DNA reads as TGCGCCAGCAGCTCTTATCAGGGGCCAGCCTACGAGCAGTACTTC.